The 8 T cell receptor beta chains below come from one sample, sequenced in a study of T-cell reconstitution after alpha-beta-depleted transplantation in children. Preparing the TCRbeta library involved the use of unique molecular identifiers. TCRdb re-called the PCR reads with MiXCR, one entry per CDR3 protein. Seen here are approximately 170,000 distinct CDR3 sequences, more than 9.5% observed once, and the top ten hold roughly 13%. The sequences come from PBMCs, collected before TCRalphabeta/CD19-depleted stem cell transplant. These receptors came from a boy aged 2-15 years with acute myeloid leukemia, due to receive a stem cell transplant.

This clonotype was recorded many times. The chain carries TRBV20-1 and TRBJ2-1; D is unresolved. The CDR3 length is 11 residues. Trimming took 3 bases from V and 4 from J, leaving 4 bases between them. CDR1 DFQATT and CDR2 SNEGSKA come from the germline V gene (reference sequence). The CDR3 region is CSASSYNEQFF. In DNA, the CDR3 is TGCAGTGCTAGCTCGTACAATGAGCAGTTCTTC.

The chain employs TRBV13 and TRBJ2-3, with TRBD2 matching over 9 bases. Germline V gene sequence: CDR1 PRHDT, CDR2 FYEKMQ (reference sequence). CDR3 size: 16 residues. The ends lost 5 bases at V and 3 bases at J; junction bases unmatched: 9. This CDR3 reads CASSPDSGGITDTQYF. The CDR3 region has the DNA TGTGCCAGCAGCCCCGATAGCGGGGGCATAACAGATACGCAGTATTTT.

Many counts were recorded for this clonotype. The J gene is TRBJ1-3, the V gene TRBV7-2; D may be TRBD1 (6 bases). In germline, CDR1 is SGHTA, CDR2 FQGNSA. The CDR3 loop spans 15 amino acids. V was trimmed by 1 base and J by 4 bases, leaving 11 bases between them. This CDR3 is CASSLVGTTGNTIYF. In DNA, the CDR3 is TGTGCCAGCAGCTTAGTGGGGACAACGGGAAACACCATATATTTT.

This clonotype was seen a single time. The chain has TRBV2 and TRBJ1-2; the D gene is possibly TRBD1 (5 bases). This CDR3 spans 16 amino acids. V lost 6 bases and J 2 bases, leaving 19 bases between the germline ends. Germline CDR1 reads SNHLY; CDR2 reads FYNNEI. The CDR3 nucleotides read TGTGCCAGCAGGGACGCTACCGGGACTGAGAACTATGGCTACACCTTC. It codes for CASRDATGTENYGYTF.

There are many counts of this clonotype. The rearrangement joins TRBV7-2 to TRBJ2-1; no firm D call. CDR3 size: 12 residues. Trimming removed 1 base at V and 8 bases at J, with 6 bases between. Germline lookup yields CDR1 SGHTA and CDR2 FQGNSA. This CDR3 is CASSLGGYEQFF. The CDR3 DNA is TGTGCCAGCAGCTTAGGGGGATATGAGCAGTTCTTC.

The chain recombines TRBV15 with TRBJ2-7; the match to TRBD2 covers 8 bases. This CDR3 comprises 17 residues. Trimming at V came to 0 bases and at J to 4 bases, leaving 11 bases not matched to a gene. Germline CDR1 and CDR2: LNHNV and YYDKDF (reference sequence). For the CDR3, the DNA is TGTGCCACCAGCAGAGATCGTGACGGGAGGGCCCGGTACGAGCAGTACTTC. This sequence encodes CATSRDRDGRARYEQYF.

About this clonotype itself: This sequence may be a read error, since a much larger clone differs from it by one base. V gene TRBV4-1 combines with J gene TRBJ2-5; 7 bases align to TRBD1. The trim removed 5 bases at V and 1 base at J, leaving 10 bases unmatched. Germline CDR1 and CDR2: MGHRA and YSYEKL. This CDR3 has 16 amino acids. The DNA of the CDR3 is TGCGCCAGCAGCGAGGGACAGATAGCACGCCAAGAGACCCAGTACTTC. It specifies CASSEGQIARQETQYF.

The sample holds many counts of this clonotype. CDR3 bases: TGTGCCAGCAGTTTTGAGTTCGGACTAGCAAGTGATGAGCAGTTCTTC. It is translated as CASSFEFGLASDEQFF. The chain carries TRBV28 and TRBJ2-1; 8 bases are a match to TRBD2. V dropped 3 bases and J dropped 8; count of bases not matched to a gene: 12. Germline V gene sequence: CDR1 MDHEN, CDR2 SYDVKM. The CDR3 extends over 16 amino acids.